Each of the 20 T cell receptor beta chains below was sequenced from the same sample in a study of PD-L1 blockade in urothelial cancer (dated by TCRdb to about 2017). Libraries were constructed by the immunoSEQ multiplex PCR assay. In TCRdb, the immuneACCESS table is reduced to in-frame sequences with V and J assigned. These tables do not hold every clone; where another copy was compared, an unresolved V gene accounts for under half, and the others remain unexplained. The sample table records about 51,000 clones; more than 75% of these occur just once. The top ten clones comprise around 16% of the sample. The sample here was PBMCs, taken around atezolizumab (anti-PD-L1) treatment. The receptors here all came from a man aged 55-75 years with urothelial cancer.

The V call is TRBV4-2, the J call TRBJ2-7, with D maybe TRBD2 (6 bases). The CDR3 runs to 14 residues. V was pared by 1 base and J by 4 bases, with 11 bases between. In germline, CDR1 is LGHNA, CDR2 YNFKEQ. CDR3 in amino acids: CASSQGSGRYEQYF. CDR3 DNA sequence: TGTGCCAGCAGCCAAGGAAGCGGGCGATACGAGCAGTACTTC.

V gene TRBV19 combines with J gene TRBJ2-5, with a possible D match to TRBD1 (5 bases). The length of the CDR3 is 14 residues. Germline CDR1 reads LNHDA; CDR2 reads SQIVND (reference sequence). The ends were cut back, 5 bases at V and 5 bases at J, with 15 bases in the middle. The CDR3 region is CASSGQGVQETQYF. Written as DNA, the CDR3 is TGTGCCAGTAGTGGTCAGGGCGTTCAGGAGACCCAGTACTTC.

J is TRBJ2-7 and V is TRBV5-1, with 9 bases aligning to TRBD2. Per the germline V gene, CDR1 is SGHRS and CDR2 is YFSETQ. V gave up 10 bases and J gave up 2 bases; unmatched junction bases: 10. The CDR3 extends over 14 amino acids. The CDR3 bases are TGCGCCTCCCGGGGAGGCGGGGGGGCCTACGAGCAGTACTTC. This sequence encodes CASRGGGGAYEQYF.

The chain couples TRBV29-1 to TRBJ2-1; a possible D gene is TRBD1 (7 bases). CDR1 is SQVTM and CDR2 is ANQGSEA in the germline V gene. The CDR3 covers 14 residues. Between the trimmed V and J ends, which lost 3 bases and 7 bases, there was a span of 16 bases. The CDR3 DNA is TGCAGCGTTGACGGGCAGGGGGGATTAAATGAGCAGTTCTTC. Protein product: CSVDGQGGLNEQFF.

This rearrangement joins TRBV6-6 to TRBJ2-2; TRBD1 agrees at 9 bases. The CDR3 extends over 16 amino acids. CDR1 is MNHNY, CDR2 SVGAGI, per germline (reference sequence). V gave up 0 bases and J gave up 4 bases; unmatched junction bases: 3. The CDR3 loop reads CASSYSLDRGTGELFF. CDR3 DNA sequence: TGTGCCAGCAGTTACTCATTGGACAGGGGCACCGGGGAGCTGTTTTTT.

This clone was counted between two and nine times. This chain links TRBV28 with TRBJ1-2; 9 bases are shared with TRBD1. The CDR3 runs to 13 residues. Germline loops: CDR1 MDHEN, CDR2 SYDVKM. Trimming removed 6 bases from V and 6 bases from J; junction bases left unmatched: 5. This CDR3 is CASRDRGIHGYTF. CDR3 bases: TGTGCCAGCAGAGACAGGGGGATTCATGGCTACACCTTC.

Only one count was recorded for this clone. V gene TRBV29-1 combines with J gene TRBJ2-2; 8 bases are shared with TRBD2. V shed 6 bases, J shed 2 bases, and the junction held 8 bases outside the gene matches. Germline V gene sequence: CDR1 SQVTM, CDR2 ANQGSEA. The CDR3 extends over 15 amino acids. The CDR3 bases are TGCAGCGTCGGGGGGGGCAGGGTAAACACCGGGGAGCTGTTTTTT. It is translated as CSVGGGRVNTGELFF.

The J gene is TRBJ1-2, the V gene TRBV2, with D perhaps TRBD1 (6 bases). The CDR3 loop spans 13 amino acids. Trimming left V 7 bases short and J 2 bases short, with 11 bases between. CDR1 and CDR2 (germline): SNHLY, FYNNEI. CDR3 region: CASTRQENYGYTF. The CDR3 DNA follows: TGTGCCAGCACCCGACAGGAAAACTATGGCTACACCTTC.

J is TRBJ2-7 and V is TRBV6-5; TRBD1 aligns across 8 bases. Germline CDR1 is MNHEY and CDR2 is SVGAGI. The J segment lost 7 bases and the V segment lost 2 bases, leaving 7 bases of the junction unmatched. This CDR3 spans 14 amino acids. DNA of the CDR3: TGTGCCAGCAGTTACACGCAGGGGGCTCGGGAGCAGTACTTC. Translating gives CASSYTQGAREQYF.

This chain connects TRBV4-2 to TRBJ2-2; 13 nucleotides align to TRBD2. Trimming cost V 0 bases and J 6 bases; bases outside gene matches: 4. Germline CDR1 is LGHNA and CDR2 is YNFKEQ. CDR3 length: 17 amino acids. CDR3 DNA: TGTGCCAGCAGCCAAGATTTGACTAGCGGGAGGCCCGGGGAGCTGTTTTTT. It specifies CASSQDLTSGRPGELFF.

The chain combines TRBV19 with TRBJ2-1, with TRBD1 matching over 8 bases. This CDR3 comprises 14 residues. Per germline, CDR1 LNHDA and CDR2 SQIVND (reference sequence). J was trimmed by 7 bases and V by 3 bases; bases with no gene match: 5. CDR3 region: CASSIGQGRNEQFF. CDR3 nucleotide sequence: TGTGCCAGTAGTATCGGACAGGGTAGAAATGAGCAGTTCTTC. Full variable domain (remainder filled in from reference TRBV19 and TRBJ2-1): DGGITQSPKYLFRKEGQNVTLSCEQNLNHDAMYWYRQDPGQGLRLIYYSQIVNDFQKGDIAEGYSVSREKKESFPLTVTSAQKNPTAFYLCASSIGQGRNEQFFGPGTRLTVL.

DNA of the CDR3: TGTGCCAGTAGTATAAGCTCTAGCGGGAGGATAGATACGCAGTATTTT. Translation gives CASSISSSGRIDTQYF. The rearrangement uses TRBV19 and TRBJ2-3, with 11 bases matching TRBD2. The CDR3 length is 16 residues. J was trimmed by 5 bases and V by 2 bases; bases with no gene match: 6. Germline-derived CDR1 and CDR2 are LNHDA and SQIVND (reference sequence).

CDR3 amino acids: CASSVGGAYNEQFF. CDR3 DNA sequence: TGTGCCAGCAGCGTAGGCGGGGCCTACAATGAGCAGTTCTTC. This sequence joins TRBV9 and TRBJ2-1, with D perhaps matching TRBD2 (6 bases). V shed 0 bases and J shed 2 bases, with 6 bases lying between them. This CDR3 region has 14 residues. CDR1 is SGDLS, CDR2 YYNGEE, per germline. The full variable domain, rest sourced from reference TRBV9 and TRBJ2-1, is DSGVTQTPKHLITATGQRVTLRCSPRSGDLSVYWYQQSLDQGLQFLIQYYNGEERAKGNILERFSAQQFPDLHSELNLSSLELGDSALYFCASSVGGAYNEQFFGPGTRLTVL.

V is TRBV7-2 and J is TRBJ2-1; weak D call: TRBD2 (5 bases). CDR1 is SGHTA and CDR2 is FQGNSA in the germline V gene. The CDR3 has 13 amino acids. V shed 1 base and J shed 8 bases, with 9 bases lying between them. This CDR3 is CASSLVYGDEQFF. The CDR3 DNA reads TGTGCCAGCAGCTTAGTGTACGGGGATGAGCAGTTCTTC.

The chain uses TRBV18 and TRBJ1-4; 8 nucleotides agree with TRBD1. The CDR3 length is 16 residues. Germline CDR1 reads KGHSH; CDR2 reads LQKENI. Trimming took 6 bases from V and 2 from J; bases not matched to a gene: 8. CDR3 sequence reads: CASSPNRGSTNEKLFF. The CDR3, as DNA: TGTGCCAGCTCGCCCAACAGGGGGAGCACTAATGAAAAACTGTTTTTT.

The chain carries TRBV7-2 and TRBJ1-4, with D hard to call. Germline loops: CDR1 SGHTA, CDR2 FQGNSA. CDR3 size: 13 residues. With 5 bases removed from V and 4 bases from J, the gap between germline ends came to 8 bases. DNA of the CDR3: TGTGCCAGCAGCATAAGACTTAATGAAAAACTGTTTTTT. It encodes CASSIRLNEKLFF. Supplemented by reference TRBV7-2 and TRBJ1-4, the full variable domain reads GAGVSQSPSNKVTEKGKDVELRCDPISGHTALYWYRQSLGQGLEFLIYFQGNSAPDKSGLPSDRFSAERTGGSVSTLTIQRTQQEDSAVYLCASSIRLNEKLFFGSGTQLSVL.

CDR3 sequence (DNA): TGCGCCAGCAGCTCCCGGAGACAGGGGGAAGGCTACACCTTC. Protein: CASSSRRQGEGYTF. V and J are TRBV5-1 and TRBJ1-2; 9 bases map to TRBD1. Germline V gene lookup returns CDR1 SGHRS and CDR2 YFSETQ. The CDR3 has 14 residues. V was pared by 3 bases and J by 8 bases, with 8 bases of the junction left unmatched.

This chain joins TRBV28 and TRBJ2-2, with D perhaps TRBD1 (6 bases). Trimming stripped 6 bases from V and 6 bases from J, with 14 bases between. CDR3 length: 14 residues. From germline, CDR1 is MDHEN and CDR2 SYDVKM. As DNA, the CDR3 is TGTGCCAGCAGGAGAACAGGGAGTCCCGGGGAGCTGTTTTTT. It is translated as CASRRTGSPGELFF. Combining the CDR3 with reference TRBV28 and TRBJ2-2 gives the whole variable domain DVKVTQSSRYLVKRTGEKVFLECVQDMDHENMFWYRQDPGLGLRLIYFSYDVKMKEKGDIPEGYSVSREKKERFSLILESASTNQTSMYLCASRRTGSPGELFFGEGSRLTVL.

V usage is TRBV19 and J usage is TRBJ1-2; 8 bases map to TRBD1. In germline, CDR1 is LNHDA, CDR2 SQIVND (reference sequence). The CDR3 covers 13 residues. V shed 6 bases, J shed 5 bases, and the junction held 5 bases outside the gene matches. The CDR3 bases are TGTGCCAGTAGCTCGGACAGGGAGTATGGCTACACCTTC. It codes for CASSSDREYGYTF.

The chain carries TRBV2 and TRBJ1-6; 8 bases are shared with TRBD1. V trimming: 3 bases; J trimming: 9 bases; junction bases outside the gene matches: 10. CDR3 length equals 16 residues. Germline V lookup: CDR1 SNHLY, CDR2 FYNNEI. CDR3 coding DNA: TGTGCCAGCAGTGAGACAGGGGTAAAGAGTGGTTCACCCCTCCACTTT. It codes for CASSETGVKSGSPLHF.